This T cell receptor beta chain was identified in a study of identifying expanded T cells in peripheral blood. Study-wide points: Variance in clone template counts between roughly two-week samples significantly increased with total template count across all healthy donors. Differentially abundant clones: approximately 1.3 between replicates, around 17 at roughly 13 days, 19 at four.

The table came from immunoSEQ multiplex PCR; TCRdb's copy has only in-frame clones and leaves some out. Among 110,000 or so clones, 88% were seen once, and the ten largest hold just under 8.5%. Worth noting for this clone: Its matching antigen is unknown.

Trimming left V 1 base short and J 2 bases short, with 15 bases between. The CDR3 totals 16 residues. This sequence originates from a person aged 18 to 75 in good health. Input material: blood. The rearrangement links TRBV23-1 to TRBJ2-7; D remains unclear. TRBV23-1 is marked as an open reading frame, function uncertain. The CDR3 DNA sequence: TGCGCCAGCAGTCAATATCGGCTTACTTTTCCCTACGAGCAGTACTTC. It codes for CASSQYRLTFPYEQYF.